The 5 T cell receptor beta chains below come from one sample, sequenced in a study of blood T cell repertoires in COVID-19. Clones were sequenced by immunoSEQ multiplex PCR, and TCRdb holds only the in-frame ones, with some missing. The profile shows just over 300,000 clones, approximately 85% of them singletons. Sequencing input: PBMCs or T cells enriched from blood (not recorded which). These receptors were obtained from a young man who had recovered from COVID-19.

The rearrangement links TRBV19 to TRBJ1-2, with D unclear. The CDR3 sequence is 14 residues long. V was pared by 2 bases and J by 4 bases, with 11 bases between. Germline CDR1 and CDR2: LNHDA and SQIVND (reference sequence). CDR3 protein: CASSINWAPYGYTF. DNA for the CDR3: TGTGCCAGTAGTATAAATTGGGCTCCCTATGGCTACACCTTC.

The rearrangement links TRBV5-1 to TRBJ2-3; 7 bases match TRBD2. V dropped 0 bases and J dropped 1; count of bases not matched to a gene: 8. The V gene's germline CDR1 is SGHRS and CDR2 YFSETQ. The CDR3 extends over 17 amino acids. The CDR3 DNA sequence: TGCGCCAGCAGCTTGGTGGCTAGCGGAGCCGGCACAGATACGCAGTATTTT. Its protein is CASSLVASGAGTDTQYF.

The table lists this clone with a few counts. The J gene is TRBJ2-1, the V gene TRBV19; 7 bases map to TRBD1. The CDR3 runs to 14 residues. Unmatched junction bases numbered 6, after V lost 6 bases and J lost 4 bases. The germline V gene encodes CDR1 LNHDA and CDR2 SQIVND (reference sequence). CDR3 DNA sequence: TGTGCCAGTAGCGACCGGGACAGTTACAATGAGCAGTTCTTC. Protein product: CASSDRDSYNEQFF.

The chain recombines TRBV10-3 with TRBJ1-3; TRBD1 agrees at 9 bases. Germline CDR1 ENHRY, CDR2 SYGVKD. This CDR3 region has 14 residues. V gave up 8 bases and J gave up 0 bases; unmatched junction bases: 2. The CDR3 DNA reads as TGTGCCATCGGGACAGGGAACTCTGGAAACACCATATATTTT. Its protein is CAIGTGNSGNTIYF.

This chain uses TRBV12-3 or TRBV12-4 with TRBJ1-5, with 8 bases lining up with TRBD1. The trim removed 6 bases at V and 7 bases at J, leaving 5 bases unmatched. CDR3 length: 13 amino acids. CDR3 in amino acids: CASSRTGPQPQHF. In nucleotides, the CDR3 is TGTGCCAGCAGCCGGACAGGGCCCCAGCCCCAGCATTTT.